The 3 T cell receptor beta chains given below trace back to one sample, sequenced in a study of CD8 T cells in ankylosing spondylitis (dated by TCRdb to between 2016 and 2019). Libraries were constructed by 5' RACE. The reads were generated on an Illumina HiSeq 2500. TCRdb's own reprocessing of the public reads used fastp at Q25 and MiXCR and kept productive beta chains. CDR3 protein duplicates are merged, each entry listing the most common genes and DNA. For this sample there are around 130,000 distinct CDR3 sequences; around 9.7% appear just once. Jointly, the top ten make up about 3.6% of the sample. The source material was blood, either unsorted or a sorted T cell fraction (not recorded which). The receptors originated from a male donor with ankylosing spondylitis or in good health (not recorded which).

This clonotype occurred many times. As DNA, the CDR3 is TGCAGCGCAGGACAGGGGAACGAGCAGTACTTC. Its translation: CSAGQGNEQYF. This chain uses TRBV29-1 with TRBJ2-7; TRBD1 aligns across 9 bases. Per the germline V gene, CDR1 is SQVTM and CDR2 is ANQGSEA. The CDR3 consists of 11 residues. V shed 7 bases and J 5 bases; nucleotides not matched to a gene: 3.

The rearrangement joins TRBV28 to TRBJ1-3; TRBD1 matches at 9 bases. J gave up 2 bases and V 3 bases, and 11 bases lay outside the gene matches. The CDR3 extends over 18 amino acids. Germline CDR1 reads MDHEN; CDR2 reads SYDVKM. CDR3 region: CASSFSYRGRKAGNTIYF. The CDR3 DNA reads as TGTGCCAGCAGTTTCTCTTACAGGGGGCGTAAGGCTGGAAACACCATATATTTT.

The chain joins TRBV30 to TRBJ2-7; D may be TRBD2 (5 bases). This CDR3 has 15 residues. V was pared by 3 bases and J by 2 bases, with 17 bases between. The germline CDR1 and CDR2 sequences are GTSNPN and SVGIG (reference sequence). The CDR3 spells CAWREKRLTTYEQYF. CDR3 nucleotide sequence: TGTGCCTGGAGAGAGAAGCGGCTTACCACCTACGAGCAGTACTTC.